What follows are 25 T cell receptor beta chains derived from one specimen sequenced in a study of T-cell reconstitution after alpha-beta-depleted transplantation in children. Preparation of the TCRbeta library involved a method that used unique molecular identifiers. TCRdb passed the PCR reads through MiXCR, listing each CDR3 protein once. The repertoire includes over 450,000 distinct CDR3 sequences, 8% to 11% of them detected once, and 2% to 2.5% sits in the top ten. The source was PBMCs, collected before TCRalphabeta/CD19-depleted stem cell transplant. The receptor set was obtained from a child younger than 10 with inherited bone marrow failure, due to receive a stem cell transplant.

The rearrangement joins TRBV30 to TRBJ1-3; no reliable D call. The CDR3 is 11 amino acids. V was cut by 2 bases and J by 8 bases, with 7 bases left in between. Germline CDR1 reads GTSNPN; CDR2 reads SVGIG (reference sequence). This CDR3 reads CAWSPRDTIYF. The CDR3, as DNA: TGTGCCTGGAGTCCCCGGGACACCATATATTTT.

The CDR3 reads CASSLGIGSPQETQYF. The CDR3 region has the DNA TGTGCCAGCAGCTTAGGTATCGGGAGCCCCCAAGAGACCCAGTACTTC. V gene TRBV11-2 combines with J gene TRBJ2-5; the D gene is possibly TRBD2 (6 bases). The germline V gene encodes CDR1 SGHAT and CDR2 FQNNGV. V was clipped by 1 base and J by 1 base, with 13 bases between them. The length of the CDR3 is 16 residues.

CDR3 sequence (DNA): TGCAGCGTTGGAGGGAATCAGCCCCAGCATTTT. Protein: CSVGGNQPQHF. The chain uses TRBV29-1 and TRBJ1-5; no definite D call. V was shortened by 4 bases and J by 4 bases, with 5 bases between the two germline ends. Germline CDR1 reads SQVTM; CDR2 reads ANQGSEA. CDR3 length equals 11 residues. Using reference TRBV29-1 and TRBJ1-5 for the parts outside the CDR3, the full variable domain is SAVISQKPSRDICQRGTSLTIQCQVDSQVTMMFWYRQQPGQSLTLIATANQGSEATYESGFVIDKFPISRPNLTFSTLTVSNMSPEDSSIYLCSVGGNQPQHFGDGTRLSIL.

This clonotype was seen at least ten times. The gene calls are TRBV11-1 and TRBJ2-1; the D gene is possibly TRBD1 (6 bases). V dropped 1 base and J dropped 0 bases, with 16 bases sitting between them. The CDR3 has 18 residues. Germline V gene lookup returns CDR1 SGHAT and CDR2 FQDESV (reference sequence). The CDR3 loop is CASSLGDYRARSYNEQFF. The DNA of the CDR3 is TGTGCCAGCAGCTTAGGAGACTACAGGGCCCGCTCCTACAATGAGCAGTTCTTC.

This clonotype was seen at least ten times. V and J are TRBV7-9 and TRBJ2-3; D not certain. Germline values: CDR1 SEHNR, CDR2 FQNEAQ (reference sequence). Trimming stripped 4 bases from V and 1 base from J, with 9 bases between. This CDR3 is built from 14 residues. The CDR3 region has the DNA TGTGCCAGCAGCTCCCCCCGGCGCACAGATACGCAGTATTTT. Protein sequence: CASSSPRRTDTQYF.

This clonotype was counted at least ten times. The DNA of the CDR3 is TGTGCCAGCAGCTTAGGTGGATGGGCTGAAGCTTTCTTT. It specifies CASSLGGWAEAFF. The rearrangement joins TRBV7-9 to TRBJ1-1, with D hard to call. The CDR3 sequence is 13 residues long. Germline-derived CDR1 and CDR2 are SEHNR and FQNEAQ (reference sequence). V lost 1 base, J lost 6 bases, and 9 bases lay in between. The entire variable domain, with the rest obtained from reference TRBV7-9 and TRBJ1-1, is as follows: DTGVSQNPRHKITKRGQNVTFRCDPISEHNRLYWYRQTLGQGPEFLTYFQNEAQLEKSRLLSDRFSAERPKGSFSTLEIQRTEQGDSAMYLCASSLGGWAEAFFGQGTRLTVV.

The chain carries TRBV28 and TRBJ2-2; possible D gene TRBD2, 6 bases. Germline CDR1 MDHEN, CDR2 SYDVKM. This CDR3 is built from 12 residues. V lost 3 bases, J lost 10 bases, and 9 bases lay in between. The CDR3 DNA sequence: TGTGCCAGCAGTTTGGAGGGAGCGGAGCTGTTTTTT. Translating it yields CASSLEGAELFF.

This chain joins TRBV29-1 and TRBJ2-3; D is undetermined. Germline V gene lookup returns CDR1 SQVTM and CDR2 ANQGSEA. Trimming pared 5 bases from V and 2 bases from J, leaving 8 bases between. The CDR3 spans 12 residues. The CDR3 coding sequence is TGCAGCGTTAAAGGGTCCACAGATACGCAGTATTTT. Encoded protein: CSVKGSTDTQYF.

This clonotype was detected ten times or more. V usage is TRBV19 and J usage is TRBJ2-7; perhaps TRBD1 as D (5 bases). Germline loops: CDR1 LNHDA, CDR2 SQIVND (reference sequence). This CDR3 region has 13 residues. The ends were cut back, 5 bases at V and 5 bases at J, with 13 bases in the middle. CDR3 nucleotides: TGTGCCAGTAGTCGGGTTTGGGGCCACGAGCAGTACTTC. It yields the protein CASSRVWGHEQYF.

This clonotype was seen at least ten times. The rearrangement links TRBV9 to TRBJ2-7; D perhaps matches TRBD1 (6 bases). There are 15 residues in the CDR3. V was pared by 4 bases and J by 3 bases, with 17 bases between. CDR1 is SGDLS and CDR2 is YYNGEE in the germline V gene. CDR3 in amino acids: CASSPPTGHLYEQYF. The CDR3 DNA reads as TGTGCCAGCAGCCCCCCTACGGGACACCTCTACGAGCAGTACTTC.

This clonotype was counted at least ten times. The V gene is TRBV5-1, the J gene TRBJ2-1, with 7 positions matching TRBD1. CDR3 length: 16 residues. The germline gives CDR1 SGHRS, CDR2 YFSETQ. V was pared by 2 bases and J by 0 bases, with 5 bases of the junction left unmatched. CDR3 loop: CASSFSTGSSYNEQFF. As DNA, the CDR3 is TGCGCCAGCAGCTTCTCGACAGGGAGCTCCTACAATGAGCAGTTCTTC.

This clonotype was counted at least ten times. The chain recombines TRBV9 with TRBJ2-1, with 8 bases that match TRBD2. The CDR3 totals 15 residues. V was clipped by 4 bases and J by 5 bases; unmatched bases: 8. Germline V gene sequence: CDR1 SGDLS, CDR2 YYNGEE. CDR3: CASSLSGSANNEQFF. As DNA, the CDR3 is TGTGCCAGCAGCCTAAGCGGGAGCGCAAACAATGAGCAGTTCTTC.

Points on this clonotype: It may be a read error: a sequence one base away is much more abundant. The missing conserved phenylalanine or tryptophan at the end of this CDR3 makes a read error likely. The rearrangement uses TRBV28 and TRBJ2-2, with 7 positions matching TRBD2. The CDR3 length is 13 residues. Trimming cost V 3 bases and J 7 bases; bases outside gene matches: 2. CDR1 is MDHEN, CDR2 SYDVKM, per germline. The CDR3 nucleotides read TGTGCCAGCAGTTTCCCGGGGGGCGGGGAGCTGTTTTCT. As protein: CASSFPGGGELFS.

The V gene is TRBV5-1, the J gene TRBJ2-5; 8 bases are a match to TRBD1. The CDR3 runs to 13 residues. CDR1 is SGHRS, CDR2 YFSETQ, per germline. The junction had 2 bases not matched to a gene; V was cut back by 5 bases and J by 2 bases. The DNA of the CDR3 is TGCGCCAGCAGGGGACAGGAGCAAGAGACCCAGTACTTC. Encoded protein: CASRGQEQETQYF. Full variable domain (remainder filled in from reference TRBV5-1 and TRBJ2-5): KAGVTQTPRYLIKTRGQQVTLSCSPISGHRSVSWYQQTPGQGLQFLFEYFSETQRNKGNFPGRFSGRQFSNSRSEMNVSTLELGDSALYLCASRGQEQETQYFGPGTRLLVL.

The rearrangement joins TRBV3-1 to TRBJ2-2; D is unresolved. The V gene lost 0 bases and the J gene lost 4 bases, with 6 bases spanning the gap. Germline V gives CDR1 LGHDT, CDR2 YNNKEL (reference sequence). This CDR3 has 14 residues. CDR3 residues: CASSQEDITGELFF. The CDR3 nucleotides are TGTGCCAGCAGCCAAGAAGACATCACCGGGGAGCTGTTTTTT.

This clonotype was found many times. The chain combines TRBV5-1 with TRBJ2-5, with D maybe TRBD1 (5 bases). This CDR3 contains 12 residues. CDR1 and CDR2 (germline): SGHRS, YFSETQ. V gave up 4 bases and J gave up 3 bases, with 7 bases separating them. CDR3 DNA sequence: TGCGCCAGCAGCCAAGGGGAAGAGACCCAGTACTTC. It codes for CASSQGEETQYF.

This clonotype was recorded many times. J is TRBJ2-1 and V is TRBV5-1, with D uncertain. Germline V gives CDR1 SGHRS, CDR2 YFSETQ. V lost 5 bases and J lost 3, with 6 bases in between. This CDR3 has 12 amino acids. The CDR3 coding sequence is TGCGCCAGCAGAAGGGACTACAATGAGCAGTTCTTC. Its translation is CASRRDYNEQFF.

This clonotype was recorded at least ten times. The gene calls are TRBV20-1 and TRBJ2-3; D not resolved. The CDR3 is 13 residues long. Trimming shortened V by 4 bases and J by 3 bases, and 11 bases separated the two germline ends. Per the germline V gene, CDR1 is DFQATT and CDR2 is SNEGSKA (reference sequence). The CDR3 loop is CSATRPQTDTQYF. Written as DNA, the CDR3 is TGCAGTGCTACCCGACCTCAAACAGATACGCAGTATTTT.

As concerns this clonotype: A read error may explain this, as a much larger clone is one base away. The rearrangement joins TRBV28 to TRBJ2-7; weak D call: TRBD2 (5 bases). The ends were cut back, 8 bases at V and 2 bases at J, with 16 bases in the middle. The CDR3 runs 14 residues. Germline assignment: CDR1 MDHEN and CDR2 SYDVKM. The CDR3 DNA sequence: TGTGCCAGCTGGAGCCGGGGTCCGACCTACGAGCAGTACTTC. Its protein is CASWSRGPTYEQYF. The full variable domain, completed using reference TRBV28 and TRBJ2-7, is DVKVTQSSRYLVKRTGEKVFLECVQDMDHENMFWYRQDPGLGLRLIYFSYDVKMKEKGDIPEGYSVSREKKERFSLILESASTNQTSMYLCASWSRGPTYEQYFGPGTRLTVT.

This clonotype was recorded many times. This chain connects TRBV6-1 to TRBJ2-3; perhaps TRBD2 as D (6 bases). The CDR3 consists of 13 residues. Trimming removed 8 bases at V and 2 bases at J, with 11 bases between. CDR1 and CDR2 from the germline V gene are MNHNS and SASEGT. CDR3 sequence reads: CASLAWDTDTQYF. Here the CDR3 DNA reads TGTGCCAGCCTAGCGTGGGACACAGATACGCAGTATTTT.

There are many counts of this clonotype. The chain employs TRBV12-3 or TRBV12-4 and TRBJ2-7; D is ambiguous. V lost 3 bases and J 3 bases, leaving 6 bases between the germline ends. This CDR3 region has 12 residues. CDR3 region: CASSFRYYEQYF. The CDR3 bases are TGTGCCAGCAGTTTCAGGTACTACGAGCAGTACTTC.

This clonotype showed up just a few times. J is TRBJ2-1 and V is TRBV7-9, with D unresolved. This CDR3 has 14 amino acids. V was cut by 0 bases and J by 5 bases, with 8 bases left in between. Per the germline V gene, CDR1 is SEHNR and CDR2 is FQNEAQ (reference sequence). The CDR3 loop is CASSLALLDNEQFF. CDR3 nucleotides: TGTGCCAGCAGCTTAGCGCTGTTAGACAATGAGCAGTTCTTC.

This clonotype was detected a few times. V gene TRBV2 combines with J gene TRBJ1-5, with D hard to call. The length of the CDR3 is 14 residues. CDR1 and CDR2 from the germline V gene are SNHLY and FYNNEI. Trimming took off 4 bases at V and 3 bases at J, with 10 bases between the two ends. In DNA form, the CDR3 reads TGTGCCAGCAGTGCTGAGACGGCCAATCAGCCCCAGCATTTT. The encoded protein is CASSAETANQPQHF.

In this sample, this clonotype turned up many times. J is TRBJ2-3 and V is TRBV6-1; TRBD2 agrees at 9 bases. CDR1 MNHNS and CDR2 SASEGT come from the germline V gene. This CDR3 region has 13 residues. V lost 6 bases, J lost 7 bases, and 5 bases stayed unmatched. The CDR3 spells CASRASGTNTQYF. CDR3 DNA sequence: TGTGCCAGCAGGGCTAGCGGGACAAATACGCAGTATTTT.

This clonotype was seen repeatedly, ten times or more. This rearrangement joins TRBV27 to TRBJ1-1; 7 bases agree with TRBD1. Losses at the gene ends were 4 bases for V and 0 bases for J; bases not matched to a gene: 5. Germline lookup yields CDR1 MNHEY and CDR2 SMNVEV (reference sequence). CDR3 length: 15 residues. The CDR3: CASSSRTGLNTEAFF. CDR3 nucleotides: TGTGCCAGCAGTTCCCGGACAGGACTGAACACTGAAGCTTTCTTT.